These 7 T cell receptor beta chains came from one sample sequenced in a study of cytomegalovirus exposure and HLA in healthy donors. Use of 60 Vbeta and 13 Jbeta primers characterized the PCR. Sequencing used immunoSEQ multiplex PCR; TCRdb keeps in-frame clones, though not all of them. The data contain roughly 34,000 clones, about 70% of them singletons. The sequencing sample was made of PBMCs. Source of these receptors: a man in his forties or fifties in good health and CMV-seropositive.

The chain is built from TRBV2 and TRBJ2-7, with D perhaps TRBD1 (7 bases). The CDR3 has 16 amino acids. Trimming cost V 10 bases and J 4 bases, with 26 bases left between them. The germline V gene encodes CDR1 SNHLY and CDR2 FYNNEI. The chain's CDR3 is CATSLGVGGAGYEQYF. CDR3 coding DNA: TGTGCCACCTCACTAGGGGTAGGGGGCGCGGGGTACGAGCAGTACTTC.

V and J are TRBV6-1 and TRBJ1-4; D remains ambiguous. V was shortened by 3 bases and J by 4 bases, with 9 bases between the two germline ends. Looked up from germline, CDR1 is MNHNS and CDR2 is SASEGT. The length of the CDR3 is 14 residues. CDR3 sequence: CASSDQLGNEKLFF. CDR3 coding DNA: TGTGCCAGCAGTGACCAACTTGGTAATGAAAAACTGTTTTTT.

The chain links TRBV5-4 to TRBJ2-5, with TRBD2 matching 9 bases. Trimming at V came to 4 bases and at J to 0 bases, leaving 7 bases not matched to a gene. The CDR3 covers 16 residues. Germline V gives CDR1 SGHNT, CDR2 YYREEE (reference sequence). This chain's CDR3 is CASSKGVAGDQETQYF. The CDR3, as DNA: TGTGCCAGCAGCAAGGGGGTAGCGGGGGACCAAGAGACCCAGTACTTC.

This clone was seen a single time. The chain employs TRBV6-4 and TRBJ2-3; D unresolved. V was shortened by 3 bases and J by 6 bases, with 13 bases between the two germline ends. CDR3 length: 14 residues. In germline, CDR1 is MRHNA, CDR2 SNTAGT. The CDR3 DNA sequence: TGTGCCAGCAGTGAGGGTTTTAACGGGGATACGCAGTATTTT. Translation: CASSEGFNGDTQYF.

The table lists this clone with a few counts. The rearrangement links TRBV6-4 to TRBJ2-1; 11 bases are shared with TRBD1. Germline V lookup: CDR1 MRHNA, CDR2 SNTAGT. After removal of 2 bases from V and 6 bases from J, the junction contained 0 bases not matched to a gene. The CDR3 totals 14 residues. CDR3 sequence reads: CASSDGTGGNEQFF. The CDR3 DNA follows: TGTGCCAGCAGTGACGGGACAGGGGGCAATGAGCAGTTCTTC.

The chain employs TRBV5-1 and TRBJ2-1, with TRBD2 matching over 12 bases. Losses at the gene ends were 4 bases for V and 8 bases for J; bases not matched to a gene: 7. CDR1 and CDR2 from the germline V gene are SGHRS and YFSETQ. This CDR3 contains 15 residues. Here the CDR3 DNA reads TGCGCCAGCAGCGGGCCTAGCGGGGGGGCCCATGAGCAGTTCTTC. Translated, it gives CASSGPSGGAHEQFF.

This chain joins TRBV5-6 and TRBJ2-1, with a tentative D call TRBD1 (5 bases). Looked up from germline, CDR1 is SGHDT and CDR2 is YYEEEE. This CDR3 contains 18 residues. V lost 2 bases and J lost 7, with 25 bases in between. CDR3 sequence reads: CASSFSPGTGSNGNEQFF. In nucleotides, the CDR3 is TGTGCCAGCAGCTTCTCTCCTGGCACAGGTAGCAACGGGAATGAGCAGTTCTTC. Full variable domain (missing parts from reference TRBV5-6 and TRBJ2-1): DAGVTQSPTHLIKTRGQQVTLRCSPKSGHDTVSWYQQALGQGPQFIFQYYEEEERQRGNFPDRFSGHQFPNYSSELNVNALLLGDSALYLCASSFSPGTGSNGNEQFFGPGTRLTVL.